Here is one T cell receptor (beta chain) with its context. The read ends 3 residues before the CDR3 terminus; that terminus is restored from the germline J gene. This entry belongs to a study of T cells in women clearing cervical HPV infection. Looking at the study overall: Cases: HPV16-related CIN3 or worse on histology, 2 invasive cancers. Controls' single incident HPV16 infection cleared within 12 months without precancer. Cases' blood sampling followed lesion detection by median about 150 days (90 to 200).

Data came from immunoSEQ multiplex PCR; TCRdb stores just in-frame clones and leaves some out. The listing records some 16,000 clones. The CDR3 sequence is 12 residues long. V dropped 0 bases and J dropped 4 bases, with 4 bases sitting between them. Looked up from germline, CDR1 is SQVTM and CDR2 is ANQGSEA. This TCR was sampled from a woman between 18 and 70 years old with a cervical HPV16 infection that either progressed to CIN3+ or cleared (not recorded which). The rearrangement uses TRBV29-1 and TRBJ1-5; D is uncertain. What was sequenced was blood buffy coat. CDR3 protein: CSVEESNQPQHF. CDR3 DNA, as far as it was read: TGCAGCGTTGAAGAATCTAATCAGCCC.